A selection of T cell receptor beta chains follows, all from one sample in a study of blood T cell repertoires in COVID-19. Libraries were prepared by immunoSEQ multiplex PCR; TCRdb keeps only in-frame clonotypes and omits some of them. The sample yields about 400,000 clones, more than 70% seen once. Sequencing was carried out using peripheral blood. These receptors originate from a man between 35 and 55 years old with acute or convalescent COVID-19. Each CDR3 is given with its conserved first and last residue. Each record gives: V gene, J gene, D gene, CDR3 protein. A D gene is named only where the DNA matches it firmly.

>TRBV6-1|TRBJ2-1|TRBD2
CASSEVTSGRAKGGDEQFF
>TRBV7-9|TRBJ1-2|TRBD1
CASSSTGFYTF
>TRBV30|TRBJ2-7|TRBD2
CAWSPRAGGRYEQYF
>TRBV6-5|TRBJ1-3|TRBD1
CASSVNRGGNTIYF
>TRBV19|TRBJ2-3|NA
CASSKQRGTDTQYF
>TRBV28|TRBJ2-3|NA
CASSLPMEINTQYF
>TRBV5-1|TRBJ1-5|TRBD1
CASSRTGGGNQPQHF
>TRBV6-5|TRBJ1-2|NA
CASSYSRAEIGYTF
>TRBV7-9|TRBJ2-2|NA
CASGFPGTTDTGELFF
>TRBV7-2|TRBJ2-3|TRBD2
CASSWTSGTDTQYF
>TRBV30|TRBJ1-2|TRBD1
CARRDRTLRGYTF
>TRBV7-9|TRBJ1-2|TRBD1
CASSLADRGDYGYTF
>TRBV5-3|TRBJ1-6|NA
CARSLLQTAYNSPLHF
>TRBV7-3|TRBJ2-7|TRBD2
CASSLLRGGSGEQYF
>TRBV7-6|TRBJ2-1|TRBD2
CASSLVWAGEGEQFF
>TRBV19|TRBJ2-5|NA
CASSIEDSVQETQYF
>TRBV2|TRBJ2-5|NA
CASSGVRTAEETQYF
>TRBV27|TRBJ1-2|NA
CASSSASKQGNYGYTF
>TRBV19|TRBJ2-5|NA
CASRDIRGETQYF
>TRBV10-1|TRBJ1-1|TRBD1
CAINRGRDTEAFF
>TRBV28|TRBJ1-4|NA
CASRDRTNEKLFF
>TRBV3-1/TRBV3-2|TRBJ1-1|NA
CASSQDQATYGQLNTEAFF
>TRBV29-1|TRBJ2-5|TRBD1
CSAQRTGVRRGETQYF
>TRBV24-1|TRBJ2-3|TRBD1
CATSERTGSTDTQYF
>TRBV13|TRBJ1-2|NA
CASSLARVRTNYGYTF
>TRBV19|TRBJ1-5|TRBD1
CASSGTGGNQPQHF
>TRBV7-2|TRBJ1-3|NA
CASSLAPADTIYF
>TRBV28|TRBJ2-4|TRBD2
CASSPDLAGLKNIQYF
>TRBV5-1|TRBJ1-4|NA
CASSFGPATNEKLFF
>TRBV20-1|TRBJ2-7|TRBD1
CSASPGTGDYEQYF
>TRBV12-5|TRBJ1-3|NA
CASGDSRTGNTIYF
>TRBV7-2|TRBJ1-5|NA
CASSLARTASNQPQHF
>TRBV3-1/TRBV3-2|TRBJ1-2|TRBD1
CASSQDIQGAPGYTF